Following are 23 T cell receptor beta chains from one sample sequenced in a study of blood T cell repertoires in COVID-19. TCRdb's table, derived via immunoSEQ multiplex PCR, lists solely in-frame clones and lacks some. Found here are roughly 180,000 clones, less than 85% of them singletons; the top ten hold around 8.1%. Material for sequencing was peripheral blood. The origin of the receptors is a woman aged 55-70 years with COVID-19, enrolled during active disease.

This rearrangement joins TRBV10-3 to TRBJ2-5; D perhaps matches TRBD2 (6 bases). V lost 5 bases and J 4 bases, leaving 8 bases between the germline ends. Germline lookup yields CDR1 ENHRY and CDR2 SYGVKD. This CDR3 spans 12 amino acids. CDR3 sequence (DNA): TGTGCCATCAGTCCCGGGGGAGAGACCCAGTACTTC. As protein: CAISPGGETQYF.

Here the CDR3 reads CASSPQWGRGSTDTQYF. Here the CDR3 DNA reads TGTGCCAGCAGCCCACAATGGGGTAGGGGATCCACAGATACGCAGTATTTT. V gene TRBV9 combines with J gene TRBJ2-3; D might be TRBD1 (5 bases). This CDR3 comprises 17 residues. Germline V gene sequence: CDR1 SGDLS, CDR2 YYNGEE. V was trimmed by 4 bases and J by 2 bases, leaving 20 bases between them.

The J gene is TRBJ1-4, the V gene TRBV19, with TRBD1 matching over 8 bases. The J call may be wrong; the DNA end is better matched by TRBJ2-2. The CDR3 is made up of 14 amino acids. Germline V gene sequence: CDR1 LNHDA, CDR2 SQIVND (reference sequence). The CDR3 DNA reads TGTGCCAGTAGTACGTGGACAGGGCGAGTGGAGCTGTTTTTT. Its translation is CASSTWTGRVELFF.

This clone was seen only a few times. The chain carries TRBV5-1 and TRBJ1-6, with D unresolved. The germline CDR1 and CDR2 sequences are SGHRS and YFSETQ. V was trimmed by 3 bases and J by 8 bases, leaving 9 bases between them. The CDR3 loop spans 13 amino acids. CDR3 protein: CASSSDLDSPLHF. DNA for the CDR3: TGCGCCAGCAGCTCAGACTTGGATTCACCCCTCCACTTT.

This clone appeared a few times. The chain couples TRBV6-6 to TRBJ2-5, with D possibly matching TRBD2 (5 bases). The CDR3 contains 14 residues. Trimming removed 6 bases from V and 1 base from J, with 12 bases in between. Per the germline V gene, CDR1 is MNHNY and CDR2 is SVGAGI (reference sequence). The CDR3 sequence: CASSPTSGQETQYF. Here the CDR3 DNA reads TGTGCCAGCAGCCCCACCAGCGGCCAAGAGACCCAGTACTTC.

This clone was observed a few times. The genes are TRBV30 and TRBJ2-3; 8 bases agree with TRBD2. The CDR3 totals 14 residues. With 8 bases clipped from V and 5 bases from J, the junction kept 12 bases outside the gene matches. Germline CDR1 reads GTSNPN; CDR2 reads SVGIG (reference sequence). The CDR3 spells CARTTSGNLDTQYF. CDR3 nucleotide sequence: TGTGCCCGCACTACTAGCGGTAACTTAGATACGCAGTATTTT.

The chain carries TRBV5-4 and TRBJ1-4; tentatively, D is TRBD1 (5 bases). Deletions cut 3 bases from V and 4 bases from J, with 10 bases between. The germline CDR1 and CDR2 sequences are SGHNT and YYREEE (reference sequence). The CDR3 is 14 residues long. CDR3 residues: CASSWGGDNEKLFF. The CDR3 DNA sequence: TGTGCCAGCAGCTGGGGGGGGGATAATGAAAAACTGTTTTTT. The variable domain in full, completed from reference TRBV5-4 and TRBJ1-4, reads ETGVTQSPTHLIKTRGQQVTLRCSSQSGHNTVSWYQQALGQGPQFIFQYYREEENGRGNFPPRFSGLQFPNYSSELNVNALELDDSALYLCASSWGGDNEKLFFGSGTQLSVL.

The gene calls are TRBV30 and TRBJ2-3; TRBD2 matches 13 bases. The CDR3 is 17 amino acids. V dropped 3 bases and J dropped 0; count of bases not matched to a gene: 6. Germline CDR1 and CDR2: GTSNPN and SVGIG (reference sequence). The CDR3: CAWSKRGLAGSTDTQYF. In DNA form, the CDR3 reads TGTGCCTGGAGCAAAAGGGGACTAGCGGGAAGCACAGATACGCAGTATTTT.

The CDR3 region is CASSFGLASTDTQYF. The CDR3 nucleotides are TGCGCCAGCAGCTTTGGACTGGCCAGCACAGATACGCAGTATTTT. V gene TRBV5-1 combines with J gene TRBJ2-3; D is possibly TRBD2 (5 bases). V was clipped by 2 bases and J by 0 bases, with 10 bases between them. Germline loops: CDR1 SGHRS, CDR2 YFSETQ. The CDR3 is made up of 15 amino acids. The whole variable domain, remainder taken from reference TRBV5-1 and TRBJ2-3, is KAGVTQTPRYLIKTRGQQVTLSCSPISGHRSVSWYQQTPGQGLQFLFEYFSETQRNKGNFPGRFSGRQFSNSRSEMNVSTLELGDSALYLCASSFGLASTDTQYFGPGTRLTVL.

This clone was counted a single time. The V and J genes are TRBV9 and TRBJ2-1; 10 bases map to TRBD1. Germline V gene lookup returns CDR1 SGDLS and CDR2 YYNGEE. J was trimmed by 6 bases and V by 4 bases; bases with no gene match: 22. The CDR3 length is 20 residues. Written as DNA, the CDR3 is TGTGCCAGCAGCCGTAAGAGCGCAACTGGGACAGGGGCGTGGGGCAATGAGCAGTTCTTC. This encodes CASSRKSATGTGAWGNEQFF. The whole variable domain, filled in from reference TRBV9 and TRBJ2-1, reads DSGVTQTPKHLITATGQRVTLRCSPRSGDLSVYWYQQSLDQGLQFLIQYYNGEERAKGNILERFSAQQFPDLHSELNLSSLELGDSALYFCASSRKSATGTGAWGNEQFFGPGTRLTVL.

Written as DNA, the CDR3 is TGTGCCAGTAGTCCGGACAGTCGGATGAACACTGAAGCTTTCTTT. Residues: CASSPDSRMNTEAFF. The rearrangement links TRBV19 to TRBJ1-1, with D possibly being TRBD1 (6 bases). V lost 5 bases to trimming and J lost 0 bases, with 13 bases between them. The germline CDR1 and CDR2 sequences are LNHDA and SQIVND (reference sequence). The CDR3 covers 15 residues.

This sequence joins TRBV18 and TRBJ2-5; 12 bases are a match to TRBD2. The CDR3 has 16 amino acids. Trimming took 3 bases from V and 2 from J; bases not matched to a gene: 4. Germline V gene data show CDR1 as KGHSH and CDR2 as LQKENI. This CDR3 is CASSPRLAGEQETQYF. Written as DNA, the CDR3 is TGTGCCAGCTCACCTAGACTAGCGGGGGAACAAGAGACCCAGTACTTC.

V is TRBV11-1 and J is TRBJ2-7; 9 nucleotides agree with TRBD1. The CDR3 totals 14 residues. Germline V gene sequence: CDR1 SGHAT, CDR2 FQDESV (reference sequence). V trimming: 4 bases; J trimming: 3 bases; junction bases outside the gene matches: 4. The CDR3 sequence: CASSYRQGVYEQYF. CDR3 DNA sequence: TGTGCCAGCAGCTACCGACAGGGGGTCTACGAGCAGTACTTC. Complete variable domain (other parts from reference TRBV11-1 and TRBJ2-7): EAEVAQSPRYKITEKSQAVAFWCDPISGHATLYWYRQILGQGPELLVQFQDESVVDDSQLPKDRFSAERLKGVDSTLKIQPAELGDSAMYLCASSYRQGVYEQYFGPGTRLTVT.

The CDR3 DNA reads TGTGCCAGCAGCTTGGAAGCCCCCTCCGGCACAGATACGCAGTATTTT. Translating it yields CASSLEAPSGTDTQYF. The chain recombines TRBV5-5 with TRBJ2-3; D is unclear. The germline gives CDR1 SGHKS, CDR2 YYEKEE (reference sequence). V was clipped by 0 bases and J by 1 base, with 12 bases between them. The CDR3 spans 16 residues.

This chain connects TRBV7-2 to TRBJ1-5; 8 bases align to TRBD1. V shed 5 bases, J shed 2 bases, and the junction held 2 bases outside the gene matches. The CDR3 consists of 14 residues. The germline gives CDR1 SGHTA, CDR2 FQGNSA. The CDR3 here is CASSLQGGNQPQHF. The CDR3 coding sequence is TGTGCCAGCAGCCTACAGGGGGGCAATCAGCCCCAGCATTTT.

The chain uses TRBV5-1 and TRBJ2-3; 7 nucleotides match TRBD1. Germline V gives CDR1 SGHRS, CDR2 YFSETQ. This CDR3 region has 17 residues. V lost 0 bases to trimming and J lost 0 bases; unmatched junction nucleotides: 7. In DNA, the CDR3 is TGCGCCAGCAGCTTGGCCAGAGGGGGCCTAAGCACAGATACGCAGTATTTT. As protein: CASSLARGGLSTDTQYF.

The CDR3 region is CASSISTDTQYF. In DNA form, the CDR3 reads TGTGCCAGCAGTATAAGCACAGATACGCAGTATTTT. V is TRBV28 and J is TRBJ2-3, with D unclear. Trimming cost V 5 bases and J 0 bases, with 3 bases left between them. Looked up from germline, CDR1 is MDHEN and CDR2 is SYDVKM. This CDR3 region has 12 residues.

This clone was recorded only once. V is TRBV19 and J is TRBJ2-2; 7 bases agree with TRBD1. Unmatched junction bases numbered 13, after V lost 10 bases and J lost 5 bases. This CDR3 region has 15 residues. Looked up from germline, CDR1 is LNHDA and CDR2 is SQIVND (reference sequence). The CDR3 region has the DNA TGTGCCACCAAAGTCGAGGGGGCTGGGACCGGGGAGCTGTTTTTT. It encodes CATKVEGAGTGELFF.

The rearrangement joins TRBV14 to TRBJ2-7; 11 bases fit TRBD1. Trimming at V came to 0 bases and at J to 3 bases, leaving 4 bases not matched to a gene. The germline V gene encodes CDR1 SGHDN and CDR2 FVKESK. The CDR3 has 16 residues. The CDR3 DNA reads TGTGCCAGCAGCCAAGAACCGGGACAGGGGGACTACGAGCAGTACGTC. Protein sequence: CASSQEPGQGDYEQYV.

Only a few counts were recorded for this clone. The chain links TRBV2 to TRBJ2-5, with D unclear. CDR1 SNHLY and CDR2 FYNNEI come from the germline V gene. The CDR3 has 18 amino acids. V lost 3 bases and J 5 bases, leaving 25 bases between the germline ends. CDR3 coding DNA: TGTGCCAGCAGTGACCCCACTAACTGGTCCGTAAGAAATGAGACCCAGTACTTC. It specifies CASSDPTNWSVRNETQYF.

The chain combines TRBV7-3 with TRBJ2-3, with 7 bases matching TRBD1. Germline V gene sequence: CDR1 SGHTA, CDR2 FQGTGA. V was clipped by 5 bases and J by 4 bases; unmatched bases: 9. This CDR3 contains 15 residues. CDR3 sequence reads: CASSRTGVGADTQYF. CDR3 bases: TGTGCCAGCAGCCGAACAGGGGTAGGGGCAGATACGCAGTATTTT.

V gene TRBV5-1 combines with J gene TRBJ1-4; possible D gene TRBD1, 5 bases. Trimming shortened V by 4 bases and J by 3 bases, and 13 bases separated the two germline ends. Germline V gene lookup returns CDR1 SGHRS and CDR2 YFSETQ. The CDR3 loop spans 15 amino acids. CDR3 protein: CASSENTGANEKLFF. The CDR3, as DNA: TGCGCCAGCAGCGAAAATACGGGGGCTAATGAAAAACTGTTTTTT.

The rearrangement links TRBV6-5 to TRBJ2-5; D unclear. The V gene's germline CDR1 is MNHEY and CDR2 SVGAGI. The CDR3 is made up of 14 amino acids. Trimming cost V 2 bases and J 5 bases, with 12 bases left between them. CDR3 residues: CASSYGWAHETQYF. CDR3 in DNA: TGTGCCAGCAGTTACGGTTGGGCACACGAGACCCAGTACTTC.